This TCR beta chain was sequenced for a study of pediatric ulcerative colitis. Across the whole study: Ulcerative colitis patients had pancolitis or left-sided colitis, with confirming histology. Study conclusions and caveats: Ulcerative colitis patients shared more blood-rectal clones than controls.

The germline CDR1 and CDR2 sequences are KGHSH and LQKENI. V lost 2 bases and J lost 3, with 4 bases in between. The CDR3 spans 12 residues. Repertoires were generated with immunoSEQ multiplex PCR, while TCRdb's copy carries only in-frame clones and drops some. In the table there are 37,000 or so clones, 70% to 90% of which are singletons. Points on this clone: Its cognate antigen is unknown.

Sequenced sample: blood. This sequence originates from a girl aged 5-17 years with moderate ulcerative colitis. The rearrangement joins TRBV18 to TRBJ1-2; D call uncertain. The chain's CDR3 is CASSPGDYGYTF. In DNA form, the CDR3 reads TGTGCCAGCTCACCAGGGGACTATGGCTACACCTTC. The whole variable domain, filled in from reference TRBV18 and TRBJ1-2, reads NAGVMQNPRHLVRRRGQEARLRCSPMKGHSHVYWYRQLPEEGLKFMVYLQKENIIDESGMPKERFSAEFPKEGPSILRIQQVVRGDSAAYFCASSPGDYGYTFGSGTRLTVV.